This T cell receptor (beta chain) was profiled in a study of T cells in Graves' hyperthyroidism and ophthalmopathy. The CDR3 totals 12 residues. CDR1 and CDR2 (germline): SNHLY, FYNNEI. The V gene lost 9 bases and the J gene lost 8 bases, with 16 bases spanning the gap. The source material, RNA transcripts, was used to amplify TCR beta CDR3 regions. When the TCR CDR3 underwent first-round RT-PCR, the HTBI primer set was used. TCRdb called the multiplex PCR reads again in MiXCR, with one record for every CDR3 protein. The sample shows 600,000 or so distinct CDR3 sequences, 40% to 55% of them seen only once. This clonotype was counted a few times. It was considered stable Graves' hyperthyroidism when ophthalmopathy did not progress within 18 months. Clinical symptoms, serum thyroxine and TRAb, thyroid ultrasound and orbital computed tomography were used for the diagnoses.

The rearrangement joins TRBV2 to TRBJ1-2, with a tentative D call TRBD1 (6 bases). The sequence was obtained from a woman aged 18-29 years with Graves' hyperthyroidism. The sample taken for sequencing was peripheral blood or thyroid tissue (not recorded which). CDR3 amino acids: CASYMWGRGYTF. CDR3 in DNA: TGTGCCAGTTATATGTGGGGGCGAGGCTACACCTTC. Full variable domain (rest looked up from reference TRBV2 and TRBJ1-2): EPEVTQTPSHQVTQMGQEVILRCVPISNHLYFYWYRQILGQKVEFLVSFYNNEISEKSEIFDDQFSVERPDGSNFTLKIRSTKLEDSAMYFCASYMWGRGYTFGSGTRLTVV.